One sample yielded the 13 T cell receptor beta chains listed below, sequenced in a study of cytomegalovirus exposure and HLA in healthy donors. Vbeta (60) and Jbeta (13) primers were used in the PCR. TCRdb keeps only in-frame clones here, not all; method: immunoSEQ multiplex PCR. Of 250,000 to 350,000 clones in the sample, about 80% were seen once. Sequenced input: PBMCs. Receptor source: a girl aged 2-10 years in good health and CMV-seronegative.

This chain joins TRBV28 and TRBJ1-2; 10 bases fit TRBD1. The germline V gene encodes CDR1 MDHEN and CDR2 SYDVKM. This CDR3 comprises 14 residues. J gave up 6 bases and V 6 bases, and 7 bases lay outside the gene matches. Here the CDR3 DNA reads TGTGCCAGCAGGCTACCGGGACAGGGGAATGGCTACACCTTC. This translates into CASRLPGQGNGYTF.

The genes are TRBV27 and TRBJ1-5, with 9 bases fitting TRBD1. Germline CDR1 reads MNHEY; CDR2 reads SMNVEV (reference sequence). The length of the CDR3 is 13 residues. V trimming: 6 bases; J trimming: 9 bases; junction bases outside the gene matches: 6. Written as DNA, the CDR3 is TGTGCCAGCAGGGCGGGACAGGGAGCGCCCCAGCATTTT. It is translated as CASRAGQGAPQHF.

The sample holds one count of this clone. The chain is built from TRBV9 and TRBJ1-5, with no clear D. V was cut by 0 bases and J by 5 bases, with 21 bases left in between. Germline V gives CDR1 SGDLS, CDR2 YYNGEE. The CDR3 has 18 residues. CDR3 region: CASSVDFFVTAYYQPQHF. In nucleotides, the CDR3 is TGTGCCAGCAGCGTAGACTTCTTTGTAACAGCCTATTATCAGCCCCAGCATTTT. The whole variable domain, filled in from reference TRBV9 and TRBJ1-5, reads DSGVTQTPKHLITATGQRVTLRCSPRSGDLSVYWYQQSLDQGLQFLIQYYNGEERAKGNILERFSAQQFPDLHSELNLSSLELGDSALYFCASSVDFFVTAYYQPQHFGDGTRLSIL.

This clone appeared a single time. This chain links TRBV27 with TRBJ2-1; D is unresolved. Per germline, CDR1 MNHEY and CDR2 SMNVEV (reference sequence). The CDR3 contains 14 residues. V was pared by 4 bases and J by 5 bases, with 12 bases between. CDR3 coding DNA: TGTGCCAGCAGTTGGCGATCCGGAGACAATGAGCAGTTCTTC. Encoded protein: CASSWRSGDNEQFF.

The gene calls are TRBV6-5 and TRBJ2-2; no firm D call. V gave up 8 bases and J gave up 4 bases, with 14 bases separating them. CDR3 length: 14 residues. Per the germline V gene, CDR1 is MNHEY and CDR2 is SVGAGI. CDR3 DNA sequence: TGTGCCAGCGTTAGTCCGCCGGGCACCGGGGAGCTGTTTTTT. This sequence encodes CASVSPPGTGELFF.

The rearrangement uses TRBV6-5 and TRBJ1-2; D is ambiguous. V gave up 6 bases and J gave up 3 bases, with 14 bases separating them. The V gene's germline CDR1 is MNHEY and CDR2 SVGAGI. CDR3 size: 14 residues. This chain's CDR3 is CASSLLNGDYGYTF. For the CDR3, the DNA is TGTGCCAGCAGCTTACTAAACGGGGACTATGGCTACACCTTC.

The chain carries TRBV13 and TRBJ2-7; the match to TRBD2 covers 9 bases. Germline loops: CDR1 PRHDT, CDR2 FYEKMQ (reference sequence). Losses at the gene ends were 5 bases for V and 3 bases for J; bases not matched to a gene: 8. The CDR3 is 15 residues long. The CDR3 DNA follows: TGTGCCAGCAGCGCGGGGGGGGACACCCACTACGAGCAGTACTTC. This gives the protein CASSAGGDTHYEQYF.

This chain joins TRBV5-4 and TRBJ1-1, with 7 bases lining up with TRBD1. V shed 1 base, J shed 1 base, and the junction held 1 base outside the gene matches. The germline V gene encodes CDR1 SGHNT and CDR2 YYREEE (reference sequence). There are 14 residues in the CDR3. This CDR3 reads CASSLWTGNTEAFF. The CDR3 coding sequence is TGTGCCAGCAGCTTGTGGACAGGGAACACTGAAGCTTTCTTT.

CDR3 amino acids: CASSPGTANTEAFF. The CDR3 DNA reads TGTGCCAGCAGCCCCGGGACAGCGAACACTGAAGCTTTCTTT. The genes are TRBV6-5 and TRBJ1-1; 7 bases line up with TRBD1. The J segment lost 1 base and the V segment lost 6 bases, leaving 5 bases of the junction unmatched. From germline, CDR1 is MNHEY and CDR2 SVGAGI. This CDR3 has 14 amino acids.

This clone appeared a single time. The chain uses TRBV27 and TRBJ2-4, with TRBD1 as a possible D gene (5 bases). V was clipped by 6 bases and J by 6 bases, with 15 bases between them. Looked up from germline, CDR1 is MNHEY and CDR2 is SMNVEV (reference sequence). This CDR3 spans 14 amino acids. The CDR3 region is CASSFVGQLNIQYF. The CDR3 DNA follows: TGTGCCAGCAGCTTTGTAGGACAATTAAACATTCAGTACTTC.

This chain uses TRBV28 with TRBJ2-1, with a tentative D call TRBD1 (6 bases). The CDR3 extends over 16 amino acids. CDR1 and CDR2 (germline): MDHEN, SYDVKM. V shed 0 bases and J shed 3 bases, with 12 bases lying between them. The DNA of the CDR3 is TGTGCCAGCAGTTTATGGAGGGGGAGTGGCTACAATGAGCAGTTCTTC. Its protein product is CASSLWRGSGYNEQFF.

Worth noting for this clone: At one end, the junction sequence differs from germline, possibly due to a read error. V is TRBV7-9 and J is TRBJ2-7; D unresolved. This CDR3 has 17 residues. The germline CDR1 and CDR2 sequences are SEHNR and FQNEAQ (reference sequence). CDR3 sequence (DNA): TGTTCCAGCAGCTCATATCGTCGCCCACTTGAGGTCTACGAGCAGTACTTC. It encodes CSSSSYRRPLEVYEQYF.

This chain uses TRBV7-9 with TRBJ1-4, with D possibly TRBD1 on 6 matching bases. The CDR3 runs 15 residues. V was trimmed by 5 bases and J by 3 bases, leaving 13 bases between them. Per the germline V gene, CDR1 is SEHNR and CDR2 is FQNEAQ (reference sequence). Written as DNA, the CDR3 is TGTGCCAGCAGCGCGACGGGACAAGCTAATGAAAAACTGTTTTTT. Protein product: CASSATGQANEKLFF. The full variable domain, with the rest looked up from reference TRBV7-9 and TRBJ1-4, is DTGVSQNPRHKITKRGQNVTFRCDPISEHNRLYWYRQTLGQGPEFLTYFQNEAQLEKSRLLSDRFSAERPKGSFSTLEIQRTEQGDSAMYLCASSATGQANEKLFFGSGTQLSVL.